This TCR beta chain was sequenced in a study of blood T cells in healthy people across ages. In its sample, this clonotype was seen once. Its specificity is not known. Donors ranged from roughly 6 to 90 years old and were healthy Caucasians in Russia. Study-wide findings and caveats: Age brought a roughly linear fall in TCR beta diversity measured per million T cells.

The CDR3 has 17 residues. The V gene lost 2 bases and the J gene lost 0 bases, with 16 bases spanning the gap. Germline loops: CDR1 MGHRA, CDR2 YSYEKL. With a J-beta primer mix and a sample-barcoded 5' primer, a second PCR ran 7 to 11 cycles. Sequencing recovered at least 2.5 million CDR3-containing paired-end reads from each sample. One entry per CDR3 protein, called by TCRdb with MiXCR from the 5' RACE reads. The sample carries fewer than 2,000,000 distinct CDR3 sequences, about two fifths recorded once. Sequencing was carried out using blood. The rearrangement uses TRBV4-1 and TRBJ1-1; the D gene is possibly TRBD1 (5 bases). This receptor was obtained from a human donor in good health. The CDR3, as DNA: TGCGCCAGCAGCCAATCCCCGGACACCTCTATGAACACTGAAGCTTTCTTT. It is translated as CASSQSPDTSMNTEAFF.